This record looks at one TCR beta chain sequence and its context. The sample originates from a study of blood T cell repertoires in COVID-19. Study background: PBMCs, B-cell-depleted T cells, or T cells were the source of the cDNA or gDNA that made up the material.

Germline trimming cut 3 bases from V and 5 bases from J; bases unmatched to any gene: 3. CDR3 length equals 15 residues. Germline loops: CDR1 LGHNA, CDR2 YNFKEQ. Authors' processing steps: Reference gene primer amplification yielded estimated nucleated cell counts. Assay used: immunoSEQ multiplex PCR; TCRdb lists only in-frame clones, some missing. V and J calls and clone size are given by that table; D and trimming were obtained from the DNA. Altogether roughly 180,000 clones are present, 76% being singletons, with the ten largest covering roughly 8.6%. This TCR was recovered from a woman aged 45-65 years with active or convalescent COVID-19. The source material was peripheral blood. This rearrangement joins TRBV4-2 to TRBJ2-3, with 12 nucleotides matching TRBD2. The CDR3 DNA follows: TGTGCCAGCAGCCAGAGACTAGCGGGAGAAGATACGCAGTATTTT. This encodes CASSQRLAGEDTQYF.